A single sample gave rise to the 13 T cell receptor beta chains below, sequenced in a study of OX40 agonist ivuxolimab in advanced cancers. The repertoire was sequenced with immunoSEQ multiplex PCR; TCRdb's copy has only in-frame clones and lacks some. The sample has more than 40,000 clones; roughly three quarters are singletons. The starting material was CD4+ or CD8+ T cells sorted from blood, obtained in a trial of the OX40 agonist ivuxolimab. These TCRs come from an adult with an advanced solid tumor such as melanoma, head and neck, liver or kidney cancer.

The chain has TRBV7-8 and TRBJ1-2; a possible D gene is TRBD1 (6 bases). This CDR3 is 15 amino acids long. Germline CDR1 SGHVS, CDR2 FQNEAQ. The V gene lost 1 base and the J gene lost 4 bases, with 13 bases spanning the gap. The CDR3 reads CASSLVPGASYGYTF. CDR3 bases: TGTGCCAGCAGCTTAGTTCCGGGGGCGTCCTATGGCTACACCTTC. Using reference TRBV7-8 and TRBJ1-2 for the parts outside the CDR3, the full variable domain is GAGVSQSPRYKVAKRGQDVALRCDPISGHVSLFWYQQALGQGPEFLTYFQNEAQLDKSGLPSDRFFAERPEGSVSTLKIQRTQQEDSAVYLCASSLVPGASYGYTFGSGTRLTVV.

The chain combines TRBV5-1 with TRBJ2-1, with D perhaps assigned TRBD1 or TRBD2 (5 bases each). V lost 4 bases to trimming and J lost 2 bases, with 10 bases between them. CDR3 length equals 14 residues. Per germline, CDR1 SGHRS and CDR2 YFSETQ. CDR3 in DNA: TGCGCCAGCAGCGTTGTGGGGGCCTACAATGAGCAGTTCTTC. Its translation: CASSVVGAYNEQFF.

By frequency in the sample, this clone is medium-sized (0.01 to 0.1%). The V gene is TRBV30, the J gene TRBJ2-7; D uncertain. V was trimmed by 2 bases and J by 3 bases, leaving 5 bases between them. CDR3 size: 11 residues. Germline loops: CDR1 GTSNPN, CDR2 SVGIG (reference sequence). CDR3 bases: TGTGCCTGGAGTACCAGCTACGAGCAGTACTTC. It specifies CAWSTSYEQYF.

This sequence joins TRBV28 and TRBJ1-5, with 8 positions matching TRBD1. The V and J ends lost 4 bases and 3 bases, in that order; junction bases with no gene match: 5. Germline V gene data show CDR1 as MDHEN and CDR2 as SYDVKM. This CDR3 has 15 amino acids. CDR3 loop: CASSSGQGNNQPQHF. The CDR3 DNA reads TGTGCCAGCAGTTCTGGACAGGGTAACAATCAGCCCCAGCATTTT.

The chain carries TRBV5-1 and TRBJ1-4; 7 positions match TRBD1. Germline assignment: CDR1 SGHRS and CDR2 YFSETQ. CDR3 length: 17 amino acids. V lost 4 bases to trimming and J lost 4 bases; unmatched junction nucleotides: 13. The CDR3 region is CASSLRTGLLDNEKLFF. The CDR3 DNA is TGCGCCAGCAGCCTACGGACAGGTTTGTTGGATAATGAAAAACTGTTTTTT.

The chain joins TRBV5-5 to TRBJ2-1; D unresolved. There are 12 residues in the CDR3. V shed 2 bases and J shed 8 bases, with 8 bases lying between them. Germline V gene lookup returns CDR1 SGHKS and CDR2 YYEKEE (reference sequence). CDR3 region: CASSFHRDEQFF. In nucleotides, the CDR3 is TGTGCCAGCAGCTTCCACAGAGATGAGCAGTTCTTC. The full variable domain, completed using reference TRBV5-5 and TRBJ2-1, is DAGVTQSPTHLIKTRGQQVTLRCSPISGHKSVSWYQQVLGQGPQFIFQYYEKEERGRGNFPDRFSARQFPNYSSELNVNALLLGDSALYLCASSFHRDEQFFGPGTRLTVL.

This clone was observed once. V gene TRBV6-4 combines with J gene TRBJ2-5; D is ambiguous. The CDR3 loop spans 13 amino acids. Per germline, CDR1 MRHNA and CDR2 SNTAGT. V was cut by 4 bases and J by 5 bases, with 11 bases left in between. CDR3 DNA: TGTGCCAGCAGTGTCGGACCACAGGAGACCCAGTACTTC. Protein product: CASSVGPQETQYF.

The CDR3 DNA is TGCGCCAGCAGCTTGACGTTGGAGGGGAATTCACCCCTCCACTTT. Its protein is CASSLTLEGNSPLHF. This sequence joins TRBV5-1 and TRBJ1-6, with a weak D call TRBD1 (5 bases). Looked up from germline, CDR1 is SGHRS and CDR2 is YFSETQ. The CDR3 extends over 15 amino acids. Trimming took off 1 base at V and 7 bases at J, with 12 bases between the two ends.

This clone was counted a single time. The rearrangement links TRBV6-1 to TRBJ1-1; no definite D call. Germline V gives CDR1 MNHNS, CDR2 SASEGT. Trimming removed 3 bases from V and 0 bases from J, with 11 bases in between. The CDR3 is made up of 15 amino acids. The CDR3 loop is CASSEAHRLNTEAFF. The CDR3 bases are TGTGCCAGCAGTGAGGCTCACCGACTGAACACTGAAGCTTTCTTT.

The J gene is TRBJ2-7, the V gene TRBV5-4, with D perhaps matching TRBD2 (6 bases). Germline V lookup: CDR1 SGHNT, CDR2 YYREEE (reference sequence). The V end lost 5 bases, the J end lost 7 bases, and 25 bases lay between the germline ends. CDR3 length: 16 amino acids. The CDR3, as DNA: TGTGCCAGCAGACGCGCGGGACCGGAATCGTCCGGAGAGCAGTACTTC. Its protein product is CASRRAGPESSGEQYF. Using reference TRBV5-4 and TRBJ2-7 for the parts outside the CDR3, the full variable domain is ETGVTQSPTHLIKTRGQQVTLRCSSQSGHNTVSWYQQALGQGPQFIFQYYREEENGRGNFPPRFSGLQFPNYSSELNVNALELDDSALYLCASRRAGPESSGEQYFGPGTRLTVT.

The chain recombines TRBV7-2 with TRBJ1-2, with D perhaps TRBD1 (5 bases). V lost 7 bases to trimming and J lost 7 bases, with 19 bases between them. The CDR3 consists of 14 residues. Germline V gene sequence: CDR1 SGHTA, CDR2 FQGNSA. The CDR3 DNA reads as TGTGCCAGCACCGTCGACAGCCTCCTCGGTGGCTACACCTTC. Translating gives CASTVDSLLGGYTF.

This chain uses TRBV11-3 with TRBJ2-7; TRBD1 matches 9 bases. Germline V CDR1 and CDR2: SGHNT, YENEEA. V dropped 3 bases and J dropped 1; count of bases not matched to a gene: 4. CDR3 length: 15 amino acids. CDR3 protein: CASSFTGTGSYEQYF. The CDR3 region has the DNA TGTGCCAGCAGCTTCACCGGGACAGGGTCCTACGAGCAGTACTTC.

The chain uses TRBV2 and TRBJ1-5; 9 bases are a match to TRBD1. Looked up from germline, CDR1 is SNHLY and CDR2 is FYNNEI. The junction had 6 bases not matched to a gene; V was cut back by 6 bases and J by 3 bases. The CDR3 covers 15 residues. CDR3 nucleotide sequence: TGTGCCAGCAGGGGACAGGGAGGATTCAATCAGCCCCAGCATTTT. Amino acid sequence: CASRGQGGFNQPQHF.